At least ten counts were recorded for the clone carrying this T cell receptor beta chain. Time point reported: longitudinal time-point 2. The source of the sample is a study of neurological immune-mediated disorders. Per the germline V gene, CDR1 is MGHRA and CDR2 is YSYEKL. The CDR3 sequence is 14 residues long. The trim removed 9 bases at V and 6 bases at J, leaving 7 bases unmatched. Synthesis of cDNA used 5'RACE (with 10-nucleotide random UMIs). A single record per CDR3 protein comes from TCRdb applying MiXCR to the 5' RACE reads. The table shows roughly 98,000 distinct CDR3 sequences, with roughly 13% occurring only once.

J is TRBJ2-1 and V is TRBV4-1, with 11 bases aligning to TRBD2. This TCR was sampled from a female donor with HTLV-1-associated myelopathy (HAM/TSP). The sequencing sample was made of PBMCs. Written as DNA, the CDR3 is TGCGCCAGTTCCATAGCGGGGGGGCTCAATGAGCAGTTCTTC. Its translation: CASSIAGGLNEQFF.